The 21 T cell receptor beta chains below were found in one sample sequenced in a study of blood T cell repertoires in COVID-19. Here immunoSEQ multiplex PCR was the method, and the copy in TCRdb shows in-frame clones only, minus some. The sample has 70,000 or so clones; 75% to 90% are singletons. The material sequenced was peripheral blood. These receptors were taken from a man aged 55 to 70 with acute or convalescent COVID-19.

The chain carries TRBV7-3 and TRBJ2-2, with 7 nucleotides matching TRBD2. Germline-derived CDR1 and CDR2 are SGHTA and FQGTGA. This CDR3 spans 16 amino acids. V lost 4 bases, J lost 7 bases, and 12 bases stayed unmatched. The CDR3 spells CASSSVAGVQSGELFF. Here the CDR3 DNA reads TGTGCCAGCAGCTCGGTAGCGGGTGTCCAGAGCGGGGAGCTGTTTTTT.

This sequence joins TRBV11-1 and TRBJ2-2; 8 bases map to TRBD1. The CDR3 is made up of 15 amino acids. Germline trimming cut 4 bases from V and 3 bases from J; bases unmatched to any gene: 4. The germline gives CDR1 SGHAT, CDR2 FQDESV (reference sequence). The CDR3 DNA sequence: TGTGCCAGCAGCTCGGGACAGGATTACACCGGGGAGCTGTTTTTT. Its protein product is CASSSGQDYTGELFF.

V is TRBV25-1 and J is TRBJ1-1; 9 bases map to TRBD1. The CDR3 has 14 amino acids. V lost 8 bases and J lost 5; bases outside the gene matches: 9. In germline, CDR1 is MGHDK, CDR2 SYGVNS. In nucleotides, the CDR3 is TGTGCCAGCGTCACCGGGACAGGGCGGACTGAAGCTTTCTTT. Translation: CASVTGTGRTEAFF.

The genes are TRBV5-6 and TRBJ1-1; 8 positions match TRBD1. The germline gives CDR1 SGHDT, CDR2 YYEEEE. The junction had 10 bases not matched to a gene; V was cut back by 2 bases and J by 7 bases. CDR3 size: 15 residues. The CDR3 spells CASSLTGTGESEAFF. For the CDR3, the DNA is TGTGCCAGCAGCTTAACCGGGACAGGAGAGAGTGAAGCTTTCTTT. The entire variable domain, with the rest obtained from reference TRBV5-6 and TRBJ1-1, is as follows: DAGVTQSPTHLIKTRGQQVTLRCSPKSGHDTVSWYQQALGQGPQFIFQYYEEEERQRGNFPDRFSGHQFPNYSSELNVNALLLGDSALYLCASSLTGTGESEAFFGQGTRLTVV.

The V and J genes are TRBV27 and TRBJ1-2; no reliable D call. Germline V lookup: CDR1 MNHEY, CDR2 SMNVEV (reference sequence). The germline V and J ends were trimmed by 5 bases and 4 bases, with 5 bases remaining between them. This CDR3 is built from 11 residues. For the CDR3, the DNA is TGTGCCAGCAGTAACTCCTATGGCTACACCTTC. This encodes CASSNSYGYTF.

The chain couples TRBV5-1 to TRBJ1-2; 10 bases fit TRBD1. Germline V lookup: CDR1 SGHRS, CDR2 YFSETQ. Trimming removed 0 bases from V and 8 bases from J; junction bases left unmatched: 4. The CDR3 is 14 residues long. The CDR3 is CASSLETGGDGYTF. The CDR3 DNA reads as TGCGCCAGCAGCTTGGAGACAGGGGGCGACGGCTACACCTTC.

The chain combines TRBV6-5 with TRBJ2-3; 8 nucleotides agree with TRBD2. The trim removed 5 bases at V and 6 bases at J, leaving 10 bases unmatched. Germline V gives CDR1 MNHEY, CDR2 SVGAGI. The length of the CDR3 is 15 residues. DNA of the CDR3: TGTGCCAGCAGTACGGGGGGGCTCATACTTGATACGCAGTATTTT. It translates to CASSTGGLILDTQYF.

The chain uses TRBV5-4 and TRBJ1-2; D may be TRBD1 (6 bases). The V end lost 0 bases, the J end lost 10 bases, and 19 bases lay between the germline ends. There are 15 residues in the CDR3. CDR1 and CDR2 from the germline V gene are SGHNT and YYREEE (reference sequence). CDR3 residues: CASSLAGQSGRDYTF. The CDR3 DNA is TGTGCCAGCAGCTTGGCCGGACAGAGTGGTCGTGACTACACCTTC.

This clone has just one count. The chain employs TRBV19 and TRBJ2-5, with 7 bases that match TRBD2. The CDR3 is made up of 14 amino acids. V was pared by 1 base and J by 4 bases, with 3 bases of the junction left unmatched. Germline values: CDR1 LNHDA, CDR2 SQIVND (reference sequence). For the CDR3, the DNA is TGTGCCAGTAGTATAGCGGGGGGACGAGAGACCCAGTACTTC. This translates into CASSIAGGRETQYF.

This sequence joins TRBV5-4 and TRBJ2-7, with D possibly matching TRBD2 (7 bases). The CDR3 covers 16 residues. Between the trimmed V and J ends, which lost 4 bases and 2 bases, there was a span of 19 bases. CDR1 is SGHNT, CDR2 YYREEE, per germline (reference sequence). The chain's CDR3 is CASSPGWTGGPYEQYF. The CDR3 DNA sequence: TGTGCCAGCAGCCCAGGCTGGACCGGGGGGCCCTACGAGCAGTACTTC. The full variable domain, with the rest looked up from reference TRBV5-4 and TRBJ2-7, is ETGVTQSPTHLIKTRGQQVTLRCSSQSGHNTVSWYQQALGQGPQFIFQYYREEENGRGNFPPRFSGLQFPNYSSELNVNALELDDSALYLCASSPGWTGGPYEQYFGPGTRLTVT.

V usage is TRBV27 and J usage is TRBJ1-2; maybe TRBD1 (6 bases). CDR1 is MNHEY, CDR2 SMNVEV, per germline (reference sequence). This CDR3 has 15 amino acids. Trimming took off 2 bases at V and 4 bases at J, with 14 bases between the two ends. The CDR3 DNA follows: TGTGCCAGCAGTTTACACGCAGGGGCCCCCTATGGCTACACCTTC. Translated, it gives CASSLHAGAPYGYTF.

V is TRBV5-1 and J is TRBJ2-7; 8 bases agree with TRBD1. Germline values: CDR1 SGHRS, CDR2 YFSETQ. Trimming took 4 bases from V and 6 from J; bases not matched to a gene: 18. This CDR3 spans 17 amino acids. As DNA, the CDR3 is TGCGCCAGCAGCCAGTCAAACCGGGACAGGAGGATGAGCGAGCAGTACTTC. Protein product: CASSQSNRDRRMSEQYF.

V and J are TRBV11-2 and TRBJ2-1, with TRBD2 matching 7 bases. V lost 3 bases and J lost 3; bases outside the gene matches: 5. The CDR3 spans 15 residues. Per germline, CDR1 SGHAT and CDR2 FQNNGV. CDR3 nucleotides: TGTGCCAGCAGCTTTACCCCTAGCGGCTACAATGAGCAGTTCTTC. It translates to CASSFTPSGYNEQFF. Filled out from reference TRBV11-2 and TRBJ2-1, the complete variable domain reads EAGVAQSPRYKIIEKRQSVAFWCNPISGHATLYWYQQILGQGPKLLIQFQNNGVVDDSQLPKDRFSAERLKGVDSTLKIQPAKLEDSAVYLCASSFTPSGYNEQFFGPGTRLTVL.

The CDR3 DNA reads TGTGCCAGCAGCTTGGAGGTGGCTAGCGGGGGCCAGTTCTTC. Protein product: CASSLEVASGGQFF. This chain uses TRBV5-4 with TRBJ2-1, with 10 bases lining up with TRBD2. Germline CDR1 is SGHNT and CDR2 is YYREEE (reference sequence). CDR3 length: 14 amino acids. With 0 bases clipped from V and 13 bases from J, the junction kept 7 bases outside the gene matches.

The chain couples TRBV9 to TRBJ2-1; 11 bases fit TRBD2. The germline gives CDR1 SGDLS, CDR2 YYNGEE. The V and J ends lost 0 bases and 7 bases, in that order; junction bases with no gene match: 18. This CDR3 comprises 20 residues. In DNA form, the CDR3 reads TGTGCCAGCAGCGTAGCCTCCGGGACTAGCGGTACCCCCCTTGGGAATGAGCAGTTCTTC. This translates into CASSVASGTSGTPLGNEQFF.

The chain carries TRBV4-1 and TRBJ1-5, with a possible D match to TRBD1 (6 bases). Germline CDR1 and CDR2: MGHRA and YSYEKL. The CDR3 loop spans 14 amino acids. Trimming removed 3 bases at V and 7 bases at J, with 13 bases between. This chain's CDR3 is CASSHTGSGQPQHF. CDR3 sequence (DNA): TGCGCCAGCAGCCATACAGGGTCGGGGCAGCCCCAGCATTTT.

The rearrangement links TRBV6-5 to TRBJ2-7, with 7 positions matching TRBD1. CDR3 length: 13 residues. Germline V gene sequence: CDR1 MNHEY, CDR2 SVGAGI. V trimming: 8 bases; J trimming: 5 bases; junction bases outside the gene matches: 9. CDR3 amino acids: CASVGQVQDEQYF. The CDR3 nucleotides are TGTGCCAGCGTCGGACAGGTTCAGGACGAGCAGTACTTC.

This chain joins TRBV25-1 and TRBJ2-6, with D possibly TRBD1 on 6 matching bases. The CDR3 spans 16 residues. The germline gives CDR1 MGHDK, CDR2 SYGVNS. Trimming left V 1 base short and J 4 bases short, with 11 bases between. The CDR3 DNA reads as TGTGCCAGCAGTGAATGGGGGCTATCCGGGGCCAACGTCCTGACTTTC. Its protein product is CASSEWGLSGANVLTF.

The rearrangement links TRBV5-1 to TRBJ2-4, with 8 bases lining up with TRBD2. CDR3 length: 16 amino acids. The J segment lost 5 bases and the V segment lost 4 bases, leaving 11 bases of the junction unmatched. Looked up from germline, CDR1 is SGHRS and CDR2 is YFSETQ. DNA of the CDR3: TGCGCCAGCAGCCCGGGGGGGCCAATGTTCGAAAACATTCAGTACTTC. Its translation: CASSPGGPMFENIQYF.

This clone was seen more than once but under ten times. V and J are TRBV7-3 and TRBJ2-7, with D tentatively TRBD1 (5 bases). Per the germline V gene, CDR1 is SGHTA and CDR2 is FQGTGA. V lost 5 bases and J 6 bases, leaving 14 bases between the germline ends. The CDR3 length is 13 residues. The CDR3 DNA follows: TGTGCCAGCAGCGACTCACACCAGGGCGAGCAGTACTTC. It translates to CASSDSHQGEQYF.

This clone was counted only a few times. CDR3 loop: CASMLTVRGRNGYTF. In DNA form, the CDR3 reads TGTGCCAGCATGTTGACGGTCAGGGGGCGGAATGGCTACACCTTC. The chain couples TRBV2 to TRBJ1-2, with 8 nucleotides matching TRBD1. Unmatched junction bases numbered 13, after V lost 7 bases and J lost 6 bases. This CDR3 has 15 amino acids. Germline CDR1 is SNHLY and CDR2 is FYNNEI.